This T cell receptor (beta chain) was captured in a study of T cell changes during pregnancy in multiple sclerosis. The V end lost 1 base, the J end lost 6 bases, and 10 bases lay between the germline ends. Germline-derived CDR1 and CDR2 are SGHVS and FNYEAQ. This CDR3 has 15 residues. Method: immunoSEQ multiplex PCR; TCRdb's copy keeps in-frame clones and lacks some. The repertoire holds about 75,000 clones, with under 95% as singletons. This TCR came from a female donor with multiple sclerosis, enrolled in a pregnancy study. The V and J genes are TRBV7-6 and TRBJ1-6, with a possible D match to TRBD1 (5 bases). This sample comprised CD4+ T cells from peripheral blood mononuclear cells, obtained before pregnancy. The DNA for the CDR3 is TGTGCCAGCAGCTTAGATGGACACCCTAATTCACCCCTCCACTTT. Protein: CASSLDGHPNSPLHF.